This T cell receptor beta chain was identified in a study of blood T cell repertoires in COVID-19. Study as a whole: T cells, B-cell-depleted T cells, or PBMCs supplied cDNA or gDNA.

Participants, about 18 to 90 years old, spanned around 26 US areas. V was clipped by 3 bases and J by 8 bases, with 11 bases between them. CDR3 length equals 13 residues. Repertoires were generated with immunoSEQ multiplex PCR, while TCRdb's copy carries only in-frame clones and drops some. The table includes under 250,000 clones, 81% detected once. V gene TRBV12-3 or TRBV12-4 combines with J gene TRBJ1-5; TRBD1 is a possible D gene (5 bases). Sample: PBMCs or T cells enriched from blood (not recorded which). This sequence originates from a woman aged 45 to 65 with acute COVID-19. This CDR3 is CASSFREYEPQHF. Here the CDR3 DNA reads TGTGCCAGCAGTTTCAGGGAATACGAGCCCCAGCATTTT.